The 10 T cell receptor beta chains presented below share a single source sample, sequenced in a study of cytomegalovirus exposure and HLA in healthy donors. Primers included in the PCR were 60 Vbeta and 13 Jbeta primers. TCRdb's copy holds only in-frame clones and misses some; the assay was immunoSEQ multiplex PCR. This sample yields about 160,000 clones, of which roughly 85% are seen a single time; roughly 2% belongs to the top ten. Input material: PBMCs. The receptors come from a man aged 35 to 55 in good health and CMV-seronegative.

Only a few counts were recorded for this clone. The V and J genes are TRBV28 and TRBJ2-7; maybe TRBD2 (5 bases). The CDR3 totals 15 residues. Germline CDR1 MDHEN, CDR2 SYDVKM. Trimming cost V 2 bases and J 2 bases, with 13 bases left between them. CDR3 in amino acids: CASSLRSRGAYEQYF. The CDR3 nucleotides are TGTGCCAGCAGTTTAAGATCCCGGGGAGCCTACGAGCAGTACTTC.

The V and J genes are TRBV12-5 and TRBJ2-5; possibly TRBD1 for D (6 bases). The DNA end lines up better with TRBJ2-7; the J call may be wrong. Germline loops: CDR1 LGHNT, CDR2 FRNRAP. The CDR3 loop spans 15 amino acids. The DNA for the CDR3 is TGTGCTAGTGGTTTGGCTGACAGGTATCCCTACGAGCAGTACTTC. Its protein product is CASGLADRYPYEQYF.

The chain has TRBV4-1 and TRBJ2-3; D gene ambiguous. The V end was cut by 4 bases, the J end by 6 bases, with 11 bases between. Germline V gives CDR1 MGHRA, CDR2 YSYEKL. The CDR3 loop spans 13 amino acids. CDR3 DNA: TGCGCCAGCAGCCTTGGCGCCGGGGATACGCAGTATTTT. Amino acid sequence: CASSLGAGDTQYF.

CDR3 in amino acids: CASSLRQGIGVQETQYF. The CDR3 DNA sequence: TGTGCCAGCAGTCTCCGACAGGGGATCGGGGTCCAAGAGACCCAGTACTTC. The J gene is TRBJ2-5, the V gene TRBV27; TRBD1 matches at 8 bases. The CDR3 consists of 17 residues. Trimming took 5 bases from V and 1 from J; bases not matched to a gene: 12. The germline V gene encodes CDR1 MNHEY and CDR2 SMNVEV (reference sequence).

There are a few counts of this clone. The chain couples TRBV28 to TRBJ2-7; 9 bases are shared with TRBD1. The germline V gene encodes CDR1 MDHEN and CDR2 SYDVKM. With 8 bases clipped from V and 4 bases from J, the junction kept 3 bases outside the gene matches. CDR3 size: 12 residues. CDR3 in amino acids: CASRDRVYEQYF. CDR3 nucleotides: TGTGCCAGCCGGGACAGGGTGTACGAGCAGTACTTC. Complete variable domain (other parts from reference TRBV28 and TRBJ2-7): DVKVTQSSRYLVKRTGEKVFLECVQDMDHENMFWYRQDPGLGLRLIYFSYDVKMKEKGDIPEGYSVSREKKERFSLILESASTNQTSMYLCASRDRVYEQYFGPGTRLTVT.

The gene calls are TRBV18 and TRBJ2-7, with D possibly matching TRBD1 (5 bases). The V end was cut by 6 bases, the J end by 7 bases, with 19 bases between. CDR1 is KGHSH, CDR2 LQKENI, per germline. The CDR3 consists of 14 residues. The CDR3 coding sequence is TGTGCCAGCTCGAAGGGGTCAGGGTATGGTGAGCAGTACTTC. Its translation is CASSKGSGYGEQYF.

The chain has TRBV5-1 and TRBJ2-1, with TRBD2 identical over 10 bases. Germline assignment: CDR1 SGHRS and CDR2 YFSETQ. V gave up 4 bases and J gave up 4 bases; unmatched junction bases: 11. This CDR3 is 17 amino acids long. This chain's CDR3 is CASSPPGLATIYNEQFF. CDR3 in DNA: TGCGCCAGCAGCCCACCGGGACTAGCGACAATATACAATGAGCAGTTCTTC.

The CDR3 loop is CASRDRVYTQYF. The DNA of the CDR3 is TGTGCCAGCAGAGACAGGGTTTATACGCAGTATTTT. The V gene is TRBV6-5, the J gene TRBJ2-3, with TRBD1 matching over 7 bases. CDR1 and CDR2 from the germline V gene are MNHEY and SVGAGI. V was clipped by 6 bases and J by 7 bases; unmatched bases: 4. The CDR3 loop spans 12 amino acids.

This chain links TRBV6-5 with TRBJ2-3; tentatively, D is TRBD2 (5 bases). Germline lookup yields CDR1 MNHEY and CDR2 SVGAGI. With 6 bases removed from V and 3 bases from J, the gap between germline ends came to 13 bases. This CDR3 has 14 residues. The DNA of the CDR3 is TGTGCCAGCAGCTACACCAGGACTACAGATACGCAGTATTTT. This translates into CASSYTRTTDTQYF.

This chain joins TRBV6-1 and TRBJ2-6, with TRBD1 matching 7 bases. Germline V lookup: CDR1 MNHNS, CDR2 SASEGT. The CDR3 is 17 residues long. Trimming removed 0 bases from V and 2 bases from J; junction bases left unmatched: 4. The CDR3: CASSEAVTGAGANVLTF. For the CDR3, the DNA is TGTGCCAGCAGTGAAGCGGTTACAGGGGCTGGGGCCAACGTCCTGACTTTC.